This T cell receptor (beta chain) was documented in a study of T cells in Graves' hyperthyroidism and ophthalmopathy (dated by TCRdb to about 2019). Concerning the study at large: Peripheral blood samples were taken at the time of initial diagnosis, prior to any treatment. According to the paper, TCR Vbeta CDR3 sequencing was carried out on 120 to 150 peripheral blood samples, which came from about 45 ophthalmopathy, around 74 hyperthyroidism and around 17 progressor patients. The 75 to 100 discovery patients were randomly split 7:3 into training and test sets. TCR V-J signatures able to tell the groups apart were searched for in a discovery cohort of approximately 95 patients, of whom over 40 had Graves' ophthalmopathy and around 57 had stable Graves' hyperthyroidism. Thyroid tissue and blood T-cell repertoires from over 5 Graves' hyperthyroidism patients were also compared in the study. Whether ophthalmopathy could be predicted prospectively was tested in an independent validation cohort made up of 18 to 20 hyperthyroidism patients plus 17 patients who later progressed to ophthalmopathy. Once sampling was done, hyperthyroidism patients were given methimazole at a starting dose of 30 mg daily, whereas ophthalmopathy patients were given high-dose intravenous methylprednisolone.

The TCR beta CDR3 regions were amplified from RNA transcripts. A first-round RT-PCR of the TCR CDR3 used the HTBI primer set with the Qiagen OneStep RT-PCR kit. The libraries were constructed in a second round of multiplex PCR and then size-selected and purified. Paired-end sequencing of the libraries was performed with 100 bp reads on an Illumina HiSeq2000. On the authors' methods: Raw data were processed with SOAPnuke, discarding reads with adapters, uncalled bases, mean Phred below 15, or no exact constant-primer or identifier match. High-quality paired reads were merged using COPE v1.2.5, and each unique nucleotide sequence was defined as a clonotype. Clonotypes were aligned to IMGT TRBV, TRBD and TRBJ reference segments using MiTCR v1.1. Analysis was restricted to V-J combinations with a frequency above 0.0001, which covered about 99% of repertoires. The TCS score was defined as the ratio of F50 (clonal expansion) to E x V (chaos), calculated using BLOSUM62-based TCRdist between CDR3 peptides within each V-J. Welch's t-statistics and random forest reduced fewer than 600 V-J features to 10 to 15, which were used in a naive Bayes classifier (R e1071). The public reads were reprocessed in TCRdb via fastp at Q25 and MiXCR, keeping in-frame beta chains. Entries that share a CDR3 protein sequence are merged under the most common genes and DNA. TCRdb, rather than the study authors, made the V and J calls. A total of about 290,000 distinct CDR3 sequences appear in this sample, roughly 14% of them only once. The ten largest clones represent around 7.9% of the sample.

In this sample, this clonotype turned up many times. This receptor's antigen is unknown. Nothing much larger sits one base from this clone, and base qualities are not available. Study-wide conclusions, independent of this receptor: Blood samples also contained most of the expanded thyroid clonotypes (frequency above 0.001), which suggests that blood repertoires may reflect thyroid immune responses. Sample size was not statistically predetermined, and investigators were not blinded to group allocation. In validation, progression to ophthalmopathy was predicted by the model with about 70% sensitivity and 72.22% specificity, a median of approximately 7.1 months before onset. In cross-validation, a model built on a 13 V-J signature told ophthalmopathy apart from stable hyperthyroidism with about 90% sensitivity and around 83% specificity, and in testing the same model reached 80%/75%.

For CDR1 and CDR2, the germline V gene (reference sequence) lists DFQATT and SNEGSKA. From V the trimming removes 7 bases and from J it removes 3 bases, while the gene matches leave 4 bases of the junction unaccounted for. The CDR3 measures 12 amino acids from cysteine to phenylalanine. The read is trimmed to its CDR3 DNA, 36 bases read in frame from base 1. Hyperthyroidism patients were newly diagnosed, with disease duration under 2 months, and aged 18 to 65 years. The study excluded patients with uncontrolled infections, other autoimmune diseases, pregnancy or lactation. Diagnoses relied on clinical symptoms, serum thyroxine and TRAb, thyroid ultrasound and orbital computed tomography. For progressor patients, blood was drawn at the first diagnosis of hyperthyroidism, before any ophthalmopathy symptoms had appeared. Ficoll-Paque density gradient centrifugation was used to isolate PBMCs from under 11 ml of fresh peripheral blood. Progressor patients were defined as those initially diagnosed with Graves' hyperthyroidism in whom ophthalmopathy developed during follow-up. Total RNA was extracted using Trizol reagent, and RNA quality was assessed on an Agilent 2100 Bioanalyzer.

The receptor comes from a woman aged 25 to 39 with Graves' hyperthyroidism that later progressed to Graves' ophthalmopathy. The sequence links TRBV20-1 to TRBJ2-7; 9 junctional bases match TRBD2. Sample: blood. The DNA sequence is TGCAGTGTCCCGACTAGCGGCTACGAGCAGTACTTC. It specifies CSVPTSGYEQYF.